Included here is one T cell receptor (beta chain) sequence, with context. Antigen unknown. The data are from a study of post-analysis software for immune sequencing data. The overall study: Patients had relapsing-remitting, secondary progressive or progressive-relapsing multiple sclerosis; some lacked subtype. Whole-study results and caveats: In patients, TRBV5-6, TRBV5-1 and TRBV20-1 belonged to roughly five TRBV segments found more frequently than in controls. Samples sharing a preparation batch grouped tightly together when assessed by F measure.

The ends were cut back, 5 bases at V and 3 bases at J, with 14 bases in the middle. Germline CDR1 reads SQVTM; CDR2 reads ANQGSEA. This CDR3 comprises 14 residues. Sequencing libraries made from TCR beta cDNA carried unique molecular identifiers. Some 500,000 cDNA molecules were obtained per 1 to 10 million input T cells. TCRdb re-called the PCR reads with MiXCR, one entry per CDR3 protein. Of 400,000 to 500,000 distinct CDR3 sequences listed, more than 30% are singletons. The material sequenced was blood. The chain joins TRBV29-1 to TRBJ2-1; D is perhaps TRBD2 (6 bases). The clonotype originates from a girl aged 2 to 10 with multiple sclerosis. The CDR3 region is CSVRDGGIYNEQFF. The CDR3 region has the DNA TGCAGCGTTCGGGACGGAGGGATCTACAATGAGCAGTTCTTC.